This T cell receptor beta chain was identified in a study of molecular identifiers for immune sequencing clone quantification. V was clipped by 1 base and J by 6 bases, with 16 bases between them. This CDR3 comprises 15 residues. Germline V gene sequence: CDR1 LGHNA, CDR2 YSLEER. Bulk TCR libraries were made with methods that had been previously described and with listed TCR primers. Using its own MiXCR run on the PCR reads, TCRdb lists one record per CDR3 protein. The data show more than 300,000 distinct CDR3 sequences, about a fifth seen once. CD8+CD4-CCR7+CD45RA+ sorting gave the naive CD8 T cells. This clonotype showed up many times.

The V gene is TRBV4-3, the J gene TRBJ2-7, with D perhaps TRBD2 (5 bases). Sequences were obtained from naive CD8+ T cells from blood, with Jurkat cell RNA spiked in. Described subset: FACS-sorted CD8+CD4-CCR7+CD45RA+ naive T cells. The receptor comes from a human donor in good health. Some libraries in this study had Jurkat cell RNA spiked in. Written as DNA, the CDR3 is TGCGCCAGCAGCCAAGCCCGAGCACGGGGTGTCGAGCAGTACTTC. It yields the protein CASSQARARGVEQYF.